This T cell receptor beta chain was profiled in a study of OX40 agonist ivuxolimab in advanced cancers. Study findings and constraints: Expanded clones tended on average to be more numerous among CD8+ T cells than CD4+.

Trimming stripped 1 base from V and 1 base from J, with 8 bases between. In germline, CDR1 is SGHVS, CDR2 FQNEAQ. The CDR3 covers 16 residues. TCRdb's copy holds only in-frame clones and misses some; the assay was immunoSEQ multiplex PCR. This table has tens of thousands of clones, roughly nine tenths appearing once. Regarding this clone: Its antigen remains unknown.

The source of this sequence is an adult with an advanced solid tumor such as melanoma, head and neck, liver or kidney cancer. The sequencing here drew on CD4+ or CD8+ T cells sorted from blood, taken in a trial of the OX40 agonist ivuxolimab. This chain connects TRBV7-8 to TRBJ1-6; D remains unclear. CDR3: CASSLGTQSYNSPLHF. Here the CDR3 DNA reads TGTGCCAGCAGCTTAGGTACACAGTCCTATAATTCACCCCTCCACTTT. The full variable domain, in which reference TRBV7-8 and TRBJ1-6 provide the parts outside the CDR3, is GAGVSQSPRYKVAKRGQDVALRCDPISGHVSLFWYQQALGQGPEFLTYFQNEAQLDKSGLPSDRFFAERPEGSVSTLKIQRTQQEDSAVYLCASSLGTQSYNSPLHFGNGTRLTVT.